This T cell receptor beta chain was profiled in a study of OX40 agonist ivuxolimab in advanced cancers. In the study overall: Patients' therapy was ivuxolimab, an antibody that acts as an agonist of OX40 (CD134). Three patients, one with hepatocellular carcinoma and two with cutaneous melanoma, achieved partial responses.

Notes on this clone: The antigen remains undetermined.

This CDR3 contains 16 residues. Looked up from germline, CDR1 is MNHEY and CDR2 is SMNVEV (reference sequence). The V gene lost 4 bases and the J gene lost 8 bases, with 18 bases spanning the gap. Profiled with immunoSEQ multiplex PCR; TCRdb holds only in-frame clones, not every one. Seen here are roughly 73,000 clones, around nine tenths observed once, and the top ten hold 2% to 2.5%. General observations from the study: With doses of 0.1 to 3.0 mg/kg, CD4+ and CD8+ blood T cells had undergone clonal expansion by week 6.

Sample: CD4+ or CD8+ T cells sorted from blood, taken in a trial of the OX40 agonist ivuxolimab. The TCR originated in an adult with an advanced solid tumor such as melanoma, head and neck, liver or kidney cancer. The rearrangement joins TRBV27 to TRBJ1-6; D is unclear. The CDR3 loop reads CASSSTPREGYSPLHF. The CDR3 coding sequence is TGTGCCAGCAGTTCGACCCCCAGAGAAGGATATTCACCCCTCCACTTT.